These T cell receptor beta chains were read from a single sample in a study of T cell responses to AZD1222 COVID-19 vaccine. Sequencing was performed with immunoSEQ multiplex PCR; in TCRdb, only in-frame clones are kept and a portion is missing. The sample includes about 100,000 clones, around 90% of them seen just once. The sequencing used peripheral blood, collected on day 0 of AZD1222 vaccination. The receptors shown here come from an adult in good health. The CDR3 runs from the conserved cysteine through the conserved F or W. The D gene is left open where the match is weak. Size is stated for part of the rows, as once, few or many counts, or as a class when the clone is expanded.

TRBJ1-6 | NA | 12 | TRBV28 | TRBD1 | TGTGCCAGCAGGACAGGGGTTTCACCCCTCCACTTT | CASRTGVSPLHF
TRBJ2-7 | NA | 15 | TRBV5-4 | TRBD2 | TGTGCCAGCAGCCCTCGGGGGAGGGATTCCTACGAGCAGTACTTC | CASSPRGRDSYEQYF
TRBJ1-5 | few | 12 | TRBV5-6 | NA | TGTGCCAGCAGCTGGGGGGGGCAGCCCCAGCATTTT | CASSWGGQPQHF
TRBJ1-2 | few | 14 | TRBV11-1 | NA | TGTGCCAGCAGCAGGAGAGGCTCTAACTATGGCTACACCTTC | CASSRRGSNYGYTF
TRBJ2-3 | NA | 15 | TRBV7-3 | NA | TGTGCCAGCAGCTTAAGCAGGGAGAGGGCAGATACGCAGTATTTT | CASSLSRERADTQYF
TRBJ1-1 | NA | 16 | TRBV7-8 | NA | TGTGCCAGCAGCCGGATTTCCAGGGGTGCCCACACTGAAGCTTTCTTT | CASSRISRGAHTEAFF
TRBJ2-7 | once | 13 | TRBV18 | NA | TGTGCCAGCTCACCCTACAGCTACTACGAGCAGTACTTC | CASSPYSYYEQYF
TRBJ1-5 | few | 18 | TRBV6-6 | TRBD1 | TGTGCCAGCAGTCCTCGGGGACAGGGAATAAATAGCAATCAGCCCCAGCATTTT | CASSPRGQGINSNQPQHF
TRBJ1-2 | NA | 15 | TRBV6-2/TRBV6-3 | TRBD1 | TGTGCCAGCAGTGATCTTAAACGGACAGGATATGGCTACACCTTC | CASSDLKRTGYGYTF
TRBJ2-5 | once | 16 | TRBV4-3 | NA | TGCGCCAGCAGCCAACAACTCCAGGGGTCGCAAGAGACCCAGTACTTC | CASSQQLQGSQETQYF
TRBJ2-1 | NA | 18 | TRBV3-1/TRBV3-2 | NA | TGTGCCAGCAGCCAAGAATCAGGATCTAGCATTTGGTACAATGAGCAGTTCTTC | CASSQESGSSIWYNEQFF
TRBJ1-6 | NA | 17 | TRBV5-1 | TRBD1 | TGCGCCAGCAGCCAAGGGACAGGGGTAAAGAATAATTCACCCCTCCACTTT | CASSQGTGVKNNSPLHF
TRBJ2-2 | NA | 15 | TRBV4-2 | TRBD2 | TGTGCCAGCAGCGGGGGGGATGCGGACACCGGGGAGCTGTTTTTT | CASSGGDADTGELFF
TRBJ1-2 | NA | 15 | TRBV5-4 | TRBD1 | TGTGCCAGCAGTCCGGGCGGACAGGGAGGCTATGGCTACACCTTC | CASSPGGQGGYGYTF
TRBJ1-5 | NA | 14 | TRBV10-3 | NA | TGTGCCATCAGCCGGACAGAAAGCAATCAGCCCCAGCATTTT | CAISRTESNQPQHF
TRBJ2-5 | NA | 15 | TRBV5-5 | NA | TGTGCCAGCAGCTTGGCAGTTGGGTACCAAGAGACCCAGTACTTC | CASSLAVGYQETQYF
TRBJ1-5 | NA | 15 | TRBV7-2 | NA | TGTGCCAGCAGTTTAGTGCAGAATAGCAATCAGCCCCAGCATTTT | CASSLVQNSNQPQHF
TRBJ2-7 | NA | 14 | TRBV11-2 | NA | TGTGCCAGCAGCCCTAGGAGGGCTTCCTACGAGCAGTACTTC | CASSPRRASYEQYF
TRBJ1-5 | once | 15 | TRBV6-2/TRBV6-3 | TRBD1 | TGTGCCAGCAGTCCCGGACAGGGTTTTAATCAGCCCCAGCATTTT | CASSPGQGFNQPQHF
TRBJ1-2 | NA | 13 | TRBV7-3 | TRBD1 | TGTGCCAGCAGCGCGGGGCCAGGGGGCGGCTACACCTTC | CASSAGPGGGYTF
TRBJ2-1 | NA | 14 | TRBV7-2 | NA | TGTGCCAGCAGCTTCGGGACACGGATTAATGAGCAGTTCTTC | CASSFGTRINEQFF
TRBJ1-5 | once | 15 | TRBV10-3 | TRBD1 | TGTGCCATCAGTGGGGACAGGGGAAGAGCACAGCCCCAGCATTTT | CAISGDRGRAQPQHF
TRBJ2-5 | NA | 19 | TRBV23-1 | TRBD2 | TGCGCCAGCAGTCAATCGCCGGGACTAGCGGGAGGTCTTCGTGAGACCCAGTACTTC | CASSQSPGLAGGLRETQYF
TRBJ1-5 | NA | 14 | TRBV6-4 | NA | TGTGCCAGCAGTGCAGAGATTAGCAATCAGCCCCAGCATTTT | CASSAEISNQPQHF
TRBJ1-4 | NA | 18 | TRBV4-1 | NA | TGCGCCAGCAGCCAAGATAGGCCCATCGGGGCGTCTAATGAAAAACTGTTTTTT | CASSQDRPIGASNEKLFF
TRBJ1-1 | NA | 13 | TRBV28 | NA | TGTGCCAGCAGACTTGACGGGAACACTGAAGCTTTCTTT | CASRLDGNTEAFF
TRBJ1-2 | NA | 12 | TRBV28 | NA | TGTGCCAGCAGTTTAGGAGACTATGGCTACACCTTC | CASSLGDYGYTF
TRBJ2-6 | few | 15 | TRBV7-3 | NA | TGTGCCAGCAGCTTTACAGGGACTGGGGCCAACGTCCTGACTTTC | CASSFTGTGANVLTF
TRBJ1-1 | NA | 14 | TRBV5-1 | TRBD1 | TGCGCCAGCAGCCCCCAGGGGGCGCACACTGAAGCTTTCTTT | CASSPQGAHTEAFF
TRBJ2-7 | NA | 13 | TRBV5-6 | NA | TGTGCCAGCAGCCAGGGGACCCCCTACGAGCAGTACTTC | CASSQGTPYEQYF
TRBJ1-2 | NA | 12 | TRBV12-5 | NA | TGTGCTAGTGCCCTCCGAGGGTATGGCTACACCTTC | CASALRGYGYTF
TRBJ1-2 | NA | 16 | TRBV6-2/TRBV6-3 | NA | TGTGCCAGCAGTTACAACACGAGGGGAAATAACTATGGCTACACCTTC | CASSYNTRGNNYGYTF
TRBJ2-1 | once | 15 | TRBV19 | TRBD2 | TGTGCCAGTAGTATGAGCGGGAGTAGATACAATGAGCAGTTCTTC | CASSMSGSRYNEQFF
TRBJ1-3 | NA | 16 | TRBV5-6 | NA | TGTGCCAGCAGCTTAACACAGACAAGCTCTGGAAACACCATATATTTT | CASSLTQTSSGNTIYF
TRBJ2-1 | once | 13 | TRBV28 | TRBD1 | TGTGCCAGCGGGGACAGGGGGGTCAATGAGCAGTTCTTC | CASGDRGVNEQFF
TRBJ1-2 | NA | 14 | TRBV5-1 | TRBD1 | TGCGCCAGCAGCGAGGGACAGGGAGGCTATGGCTACACCTTC | CASSEGQGGYGYTF
TRBJ2-6 | NA | 16 | TRBV7-3 | NA | TGTGCCAGCAGCTTAACCTCAGGGGCTGGGGCCAACGTCCTGACTTTC | CASSLTSGAGANVLTF
TRBJ1-1 | NA | 15 | TRBV5-4 | TRBD1 | TGTGCCAGCAGCGGACAGGGTGCTATGACCGCCGAAGCTTTCTTT | CASSGQGAMTAEAFF
TRBJ2-7 | NA | 15 | TRBV6-2/TRBV6-3 | TRBD1 | TGTGCCAGCAGTCACGCCGGGACAGTAACCTACGAGCAGTACTTC | CASSHAGTVTYEQYF
TRBJ1-2 | NA | 13 | TRBV29-1 | NA | TGCAGCGTTGAAGGGAGAGGGGGATATGGCTACACCTTC | CSVEGRGGYGYTF
TRBJ2-7 | many | 13 | TRBV24-1 | NA | TGTGCCACCAGTGATTTTACAGAGAACGAGCAGTACTTC | CATSDFTENEQYF
TRBJ1-1 | NA | 13 | TRBV6-2/TRBV6-3 | NA | TGTGCCAGCAGTCACCCCAGGGTTACTGAAGCTTTCTTT | CASSHPRVTEAFF
TRBJ2-1 | NA | 15 | TRBV7-3 | TRBD1 | TGTGCCAGCAGCTTACCAGGGGGCGGTAACAATGAGCAGTTCTTC | CASSLPGGGNNEQFF
TRBJ2-1 | once | 15 | TRBV3-1/TRBV3-2 | NA | TGTGCCAGCAGCCAAGAGTACAACTCCTACAATGAGCAGTTCTTC | CASSQEYNSYNEQFF
TRBJ2-3 | once | 15 | TRBV7-3 | NA | TGTGCCAGCAGCTTAGATACCCTAAGATCAGATACGCAGTATTTT | CASSLDTLRSDTQYF
TRBJ1-6 | once | 17 | TRBV11-3 | TRBD1 | TGTGCCAGCAGCTTAGGGGACAGGGCCCGGCAGGAGTCACCCCTCCACTTT | CASSLGDRARQESPLHF
TRBJ2-7 | NA | 12 | TRBV27 | TRBD1 | TGTGCCAGCAGTTATCAGGGGGACGAGCAGTACTTC | CASSYQGDEQYF
TRBJ2-4 | NA | 20 | TRBV28 | TRBD2 | TGTGCCAGCAGTTTACGGGGGACTAGCGGGAGGGACTTAGCCAAAAACATTCAGTACTTC | CASSLRGTSGRDLAKNIQYF
TRBJ1-2 | few | 12 | TRBV7-8 | NA | TGTGCCAGCAGCCCCTTCCTGGGGGGCTACACCTTC | CASSPFLGGYTF